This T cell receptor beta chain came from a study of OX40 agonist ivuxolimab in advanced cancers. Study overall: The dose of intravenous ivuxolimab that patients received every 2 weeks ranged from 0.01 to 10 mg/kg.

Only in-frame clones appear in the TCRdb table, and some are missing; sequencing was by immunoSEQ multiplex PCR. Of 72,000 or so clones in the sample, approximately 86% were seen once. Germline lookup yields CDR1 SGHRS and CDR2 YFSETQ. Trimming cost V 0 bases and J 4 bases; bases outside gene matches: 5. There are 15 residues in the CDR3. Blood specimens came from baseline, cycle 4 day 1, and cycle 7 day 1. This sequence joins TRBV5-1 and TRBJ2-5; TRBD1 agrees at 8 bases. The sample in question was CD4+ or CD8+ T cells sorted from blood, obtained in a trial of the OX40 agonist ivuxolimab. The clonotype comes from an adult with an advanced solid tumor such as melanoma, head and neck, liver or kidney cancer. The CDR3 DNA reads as TGCGCCAGCAGCTTGGACACCAGGGGGCGAGAGACCCAGTACTTC. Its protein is CASSLDTRGRETQYF.